The T cell receptor (beta chain) under discussion was sequenced for a study of blood T cell repertoires in COVID-19. Study-level background: Samples of COVID-19 (acute and convalescent) were obtained from the United States, Italy and Spain.

This CDR3 spans 14 amino acids. The germline gives CDR1 SGHTA, CDR2 FQGNSA. The J segment lost 6 bases and the V segment lost 5 bases, leaving 4 bases of the junction unmatched. Sequenced by immunoSEQ multiplex PCR; TCRdb stores in-frame clones only, minus some. Of roughly 270,000 clones listed, roughly 85% were seen once; the top ten hold roughly 5%. The J gene is TRBJ1-2, the V gene TRBV7-2; 12 bases line up with TRBD1. This receptor was obtained from a man aged 50 to 59 with active or convalescent COVID-19. Sequenced sample: peripheral blood. Written as DNA, the CDR3 is TGTGCCAGCAGCGCTGGGACAGGGGGCAATGGCTACACCTTC. Protein: CASSAGTGGNGYTF.